Listed below are T cell receptor beta chains from one sample, sequenced in a study of blood T cell repertoires in COVID-19. TCRdb keeps only in-frame clones here, not all; method: immunoSEQ multiplex PCR. Of about 430,000 clones in the sample, about 87% were seen once. The material sequenced was peripheral blood. These TCRs come from a man aged 18 to 30 with COVID-19, enrolled during active disease. Each CDR3 is given with its conserved first and last residue. The D gene is left open where the match is weak. Only some rows state a clone size, as once, few, many or a class for expanded clones.

size	V	length	J	D	DNA	CDR3
NA	TRBV11-3	18	TRBJ2-1	TRBD2	TGTGCCAGCAGCTTATTCCCCCCCGGCGGGAGACTCTACAATGAGCAGTTCTTC	CASSLFPPGGRLYNEQFF
NA	TRBV10-3	16	TRBJ1-5	TRBD1	TGTGCCACCGGGACAGGGGCAGGGATGGGCAATCAGCCCCAGCATTTT	CATGTGAGMGNQPQHF
once	TRBV18	12	TRBJ1-5	NA	TGTGCCAGGCCACACGTCAATCAGCCCCAGCATTTT	CARPHVNQPQHF
once	TRBV6-5	13	TRBJ1-3	NA	TGTGCCAGCAGTTCAGTCTCTGGAAACACCATATATTTT	CASSSVSGNTIYF
NA	TRBV2	16	TRBJ2-7	TRBD1	TGTGCCAGCAGGCCCTTTCCGGGACAGGGAGACTACGAGCAGTACTTC	CASRPFPGQGDYEQYF
once	TRBV10-3	13	TRBJ2-7	TRBD1	TGTGCCATCACTCCGGGACAGGGCTACGAGCAGTACTTC	CAITPGQGYEQYF
NA	TRBV9	16	TRBJ2-2	TRBD2	TGTGCCAGCAGCGTAGGCGGGGGGGCCTACACCGGGGAGCTGTTTTTT	CASSVGGGAYTGELFF
NA	TRBV15	15	TRBJ1-5	NA	TGTGCCACCAGCAGAGATAGGACTCTCAATCAGCCCCAGCATTTT	CATSRDRTLNQPQHF
NA	TRBV24-1	16	TRBJ2-1	TRBD2	TGTGCCACCAGTGCCTGGGGCGGGAGGGCCGGCAATGAGCAGTTCTTC	CATSAWGGRAGNEQFF
NA	TRBV12-3/TRBV12-4	12	TRBJ2-7	NA	TGTGCCAGCAGTCCTAGGGGCGTCAGGCAGTACTTC	CASSPRGVRQYF
NA	TRBV5-1	17	TRBJ1-1	TRBD1	TGCGCCAGCAGCCCAGGTGGACAGGGGAATATGAACACTGAAGCTTTCTTT	CASSPGGQGNMNTEAFF
NA	TRBV13	15	TRBJ1-2	NA	TGTGCCAGCAGCTTTTATCTTGACAGCTACTATGGCTACACCTTC	CASSFYLDSYYGYTF
few	TRBV3-1/TRBV3-2	15	TRBJ1-6	TRBD1	TGTGCCAGCAGCCCCATGGGGACAGATAATTCACCCCTCCACTTT	CASSPMGTDNSPLHF
NA	TRBV7-8	13	TRBJ1-4	NA	TGTGCCAGCAGCTCGCAGGGTAATGAAAAACTGTTTTTT	CASSSQGNEKLFF
NA	TRBV27	13	TRBJ2-2	NA	TGTGCCAGCAGTCGACTAGTTCCCGGGGAGCTGTTTTTT	CASSRLVPGELFF
NA	TRBV5-1	16	TRBJ2-2	TRBD1	TGCGCCAGCAGCCTGACGGGACAGAAGTCGACCGGGGAGCTGTTTTTT	CASSLTGQKSTGELFF
NA	TRBV30	12	TRBJ1-1	NA	TGTGCCTGGAGGGCTGCGAACACTGAAGCTTTCTTT	CAWRAANTEAFF
NA	TRBV9	14	TRBJ2-2	TRBD1	TGTGCCAGTGGTGGACAGGGGCGCACCGGGGAGCTGTTTTTT	CASGGQGRTGELFF
NA	TRBV19	13	TRBJ2-5	NA	TGTGCCAGTAGTATTACAGTTCAAGAGACCCAGTACTTC	CASSITVQETQYF
NA	TRBV7-2	14	TRBJ1-1	NA	TGTGCCAGCAGCTCCCGATTCGGGGGATCAGAAGCTTTCTTT	CASSSRFGGSEAFF
NA	TRBV5-4	13	TRBJ2-5	NA	TGTGCCAGCAGCACGGTAGGGGAAGAGACCCAGTACTTC	CASSTVGEETQYF
NA	TRBV7-9	14	TRBJ2-7	NA	TGTGCCAGCAGCTTAGGATCCCCGGGGTACGAGCAGTACTTC	CASSLGSPGYEQYF
NA	TRBV24-1	15	TRBJ1-2	TRBD1	TGTGCCACCAGTGATCCCCGGACAGGGGACTATGGCTACACCTTC	CATSDPRTGDYGYTF
NA	TRBV6-5	13	TRBJ2-5	NA	TGTGCCAGCAGGGGGCTTTCCGGCGAGACCCAGTACTTC	CASRGLSGETQYF
once	TRBV11-3	11	TRBJ2-1	NA	TGTGCCAGCAGCCAGTTTAATGAGCAGTTCTTC	CASSQFNEQFF
NA	TRBV3-1/TRBV3-2	12	TRBJ2-3	NA	TGTGCCAGCAGCCAAACTGGTGATACGCAGTATTTT	CASSQTGDTQYF
NA	TRBV19	13	TRBJ2-3	NA	TGTGCCAGTAGTCTACTCCGCACAGATACGCAGTATTTT	CASSLLRTDTQYF
NA	TRBV9	13	TRBJ1-2	NA	TGTGCCAGCAGCGGGATGGGAGCCTATGGCTACACCTTC	CASSGMGAYGYTF
NA	TRBV6-1	15	TRBJ2-7	TRBD1	TGTGCCAGCAGTGACCAGACAGGGGGCGGAGGAGAGCAGTACTTC	CASSDQTGGGGEQYF
NA	TRBV5-1	15	TRBJ1-4	TRBD1	TGCGCCAGCAGCCCTGACAGGGTTGGTATTGAAGAACTGTTTTTT	CASSPDRVGIEELFF
NA	TRBV3-1/TRBV3-2	15	TRBJ2-7	TRBD1	TGTGCCAGCAGGGGACAGGGGGCCTCCCCCTACGAGCAGTACTTC	CASRGQGASPYEQYF
once	TRBV7-8	15	TRBJ2-3	TRBD1	TGTGCCAGCAGCGGGACAGGACCTAGCACAGATACGCAGTATTTT	CASSGTGPSTDTQYF
NA	TRBV29-1	13	TRBJ2-2	NA	TGCAGCGTTGACAGGGAGAACACCGGGGAGCTGTTTTTT	CSVDRENTGELFF